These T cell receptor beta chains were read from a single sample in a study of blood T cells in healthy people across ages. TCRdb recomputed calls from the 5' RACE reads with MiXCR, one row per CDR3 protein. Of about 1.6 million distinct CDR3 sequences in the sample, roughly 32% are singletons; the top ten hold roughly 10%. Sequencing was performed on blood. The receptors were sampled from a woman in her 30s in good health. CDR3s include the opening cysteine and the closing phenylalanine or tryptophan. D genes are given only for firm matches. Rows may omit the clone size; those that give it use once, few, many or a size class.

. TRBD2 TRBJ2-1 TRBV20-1 TGCAGTGCCGTCGGGACTAGCGGGACAACGAGCTCCTACAATGAGCAGTTCTTC CSAVGTSGTTSSYNEQFF
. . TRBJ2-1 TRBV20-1 TGCAGTGCCCTCGCATACAATGAGCAGTTCTTC CSALAYNEQFF
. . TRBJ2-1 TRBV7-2 TGTGCCAGCAGCCAAGGCTGCAACAATGAGCAGTTCTTC CASSQGCNNEQFF
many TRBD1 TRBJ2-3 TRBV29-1 TGCAGCGTTGAGGGGACAGCTACCACAGATACGCAGTATTTT CSVEGTATTDTQYF
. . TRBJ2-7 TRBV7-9 TGTGCCAGCAGCCGACCAGGAGTGGTCTACGAGCAGTACTTC CASSRPGVVYEQYF
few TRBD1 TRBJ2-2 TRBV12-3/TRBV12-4 TGTGCCAGCAGCCCCTCAGGGGGCGAGGTCGGGGAGCTGTTTTTT CASSPSGGEVGELFF
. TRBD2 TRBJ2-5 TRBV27 TGTGCCAGCAGTCCCGGGGGTTTCGTATGGCCTAGCGGGGACCAAGAGACCCAGTACTTC CASSPGGFVWPSGDQETQYF
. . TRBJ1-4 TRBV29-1 TGCAGCGCCGGCAGGGCAGGAGATGAAAAACTGTTTTTT CSAGRAGDEKLFF
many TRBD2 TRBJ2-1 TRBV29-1 TGCAGCGTTGGTTCGTGGCTAGCGGGAGGAGGTGAGCAGTTCTTC CSVGSWLAGGGEQFF
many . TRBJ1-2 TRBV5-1 TGCGCCAGCAGCTCAGCTACAGGAAACGCTTATGGCTACACCTTC CASSSATGNAYGYTF
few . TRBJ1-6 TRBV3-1 TGTGCCAGCAGCCAAGGTTTGGCGTTAAATTCACCCCTCCACTTT CASSQGLALNSPLHF
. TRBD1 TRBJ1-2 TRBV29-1 TGCAGCGTTGACACTAGCAGGGGGGACTATGGCTACACCTTC CSVDTSRGDYGYTF
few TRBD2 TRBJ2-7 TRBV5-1 TGCGCCAGCAGCTTGGATGTAGCGGGAGCTTCTTCCTACGAGCAGTACTTC CASSLDVAGASSYEQYF
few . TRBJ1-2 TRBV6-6 TGTGCCAGCAGTTACTCTTCAGGAAGAGGGGTCAGGGATGGCTACACCTTC CASSYSSGRGVRDGYTF
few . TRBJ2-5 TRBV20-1 TGCAGTGGTAGAAGGGCTAGCCAAGAGACCCAGTACTTC CSGRRASQETQYF
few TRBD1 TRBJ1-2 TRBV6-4 TGTGCCAGCAGTGTCTCTCCGGGACAGGGATTCTATGGCTACACCTTC CASSVSPGQGFYGYTF
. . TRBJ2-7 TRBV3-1 TGTGCCAGCAGTCCTGGTCTTTCCCCCACCTACGGGCAGTACTTC CASSPGLSPTYGQYF
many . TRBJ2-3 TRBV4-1 TGCGCCAGCAGCCAAGATGGGGGGACTCGGCGAGTCGCAGATACGCAGTATTTT CASSQDGGTRRVADTQYF
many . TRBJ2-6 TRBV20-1 TGCAGTGCCTCGAGCTCTGGGGCCAACGTCCTGACTTTC CSASSSGANVLTF
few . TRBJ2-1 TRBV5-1 TGCGCCAGCAGCCCACCCGAACGCAATGAGCAGTTCTTC CASSPPERNEQFF
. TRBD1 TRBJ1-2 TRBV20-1 TGCAGTGCTCCTCCCCCGCGACAGGGGGATGGCTACACCTTC CSAPPPRQGDGYTF
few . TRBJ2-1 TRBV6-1 TGTGCCACCTCGAGATCGGTCTCCTACAATGAGCAGTTCTTC CATSRSVSYNEQFF
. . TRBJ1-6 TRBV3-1 TGTGCCAGCAGCCAGGGTCAGGTGACCTTCCATTCACCCCTCCACTTT CASSQGQVTFHSPLHF
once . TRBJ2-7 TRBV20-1 TGCAGTGCCGCTCGGGGGGCCTCCTACAATGAGCAGTACTTC CSAARGASYNEQYF
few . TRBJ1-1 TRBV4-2 TGTGCCAGCAGCCAAGAACTCTATCCGACCGGACTGAACACTGAAGCTTTCTTT CASSQELYPTGLNTEAFF
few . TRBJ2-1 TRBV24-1 TGTGCCACCAGTGATCGCAACAATGAGCAGTTCTTC CATSDRNNEQFF
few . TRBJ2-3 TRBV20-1 TGCAGTGCTCCCTTCGGGGCCCCGGGATCGCAGTATTTT CSAPFGAPGSQYF
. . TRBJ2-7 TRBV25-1 TGTGCCAGCAGTGACGCAGCTAGGAGGCAGTACTTC CASSDAARRQYF
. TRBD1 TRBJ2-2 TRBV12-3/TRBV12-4 TGTGCCAGCAGTGGGACAGCCGGGGAGCTGTTTTTT CASSGTAGELFF
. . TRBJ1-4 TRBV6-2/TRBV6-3 TGTGCCAGCAGTCCTCGGACACGGGTCCTGTTTTTT CASSPRTRVLFF
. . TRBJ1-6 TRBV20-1 TGCAGTGCGGAGCAACGGGACGTCTCCTATAATTCACCCCTCCACTTT CSAEQRDVSYNSPLHF
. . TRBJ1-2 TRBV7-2 TGTGCCGGCAGCTTACGAAGCCACTATGGCTACACCTTC CAGSLRSHYGYTF
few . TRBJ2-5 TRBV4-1 TGCGCCAGCAGCCAGTCCTCTGCCAGGGTCCAAGAGACCCAGTACTTC CASSQSSARVQETQYF
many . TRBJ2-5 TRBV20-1 TGCAGTGCTAGAGATCTCCGGGCGGGGTTACAAGAGACCCAGTACTTC CSARDLRAGLQETQYF
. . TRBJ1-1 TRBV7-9 TGTGCCAGCAGCTCAATTGGGGACACTGAAGCTTTCTTT CASSSIGDTEAFF
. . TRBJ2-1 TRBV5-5 TGTGCCAGCAGCTCATTCCCACCCTACAATGAGCAGTTCTTC CASSSFPPYNEQFF
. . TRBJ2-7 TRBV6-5 TGTGCCAGCAGTTACTCGAGTTACTCCTACGAGCAGTACTTC CASSYSSYSYEQYF
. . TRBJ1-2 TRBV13 TGTGCCAGCAGCTTAAGGGGGGCTGACTATGGCTACACCTTC CASSLRGADYGYTF
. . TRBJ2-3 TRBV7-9 TGTGCCAGCAGCCAGTACCCCTTCGGCACAGATACGCAGTATTTT CASSQYPFGTDTQYF